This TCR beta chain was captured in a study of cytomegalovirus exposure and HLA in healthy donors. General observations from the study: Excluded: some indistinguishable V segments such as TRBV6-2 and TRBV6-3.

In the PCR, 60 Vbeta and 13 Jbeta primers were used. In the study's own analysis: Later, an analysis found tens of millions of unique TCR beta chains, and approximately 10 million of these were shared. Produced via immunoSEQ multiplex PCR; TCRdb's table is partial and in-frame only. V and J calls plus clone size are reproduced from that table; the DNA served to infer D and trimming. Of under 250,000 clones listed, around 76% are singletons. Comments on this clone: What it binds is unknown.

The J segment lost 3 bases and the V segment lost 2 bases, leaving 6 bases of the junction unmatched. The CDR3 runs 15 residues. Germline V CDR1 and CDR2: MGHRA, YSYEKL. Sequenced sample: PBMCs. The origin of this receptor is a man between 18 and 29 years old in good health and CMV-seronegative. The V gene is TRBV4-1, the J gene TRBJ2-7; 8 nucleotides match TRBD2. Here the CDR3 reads CASSQIAGGGYEQYF. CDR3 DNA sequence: TGCGCCAGCAGCCAAATTGCGGGGGGCGGCTACGAGCAGTACTTC.